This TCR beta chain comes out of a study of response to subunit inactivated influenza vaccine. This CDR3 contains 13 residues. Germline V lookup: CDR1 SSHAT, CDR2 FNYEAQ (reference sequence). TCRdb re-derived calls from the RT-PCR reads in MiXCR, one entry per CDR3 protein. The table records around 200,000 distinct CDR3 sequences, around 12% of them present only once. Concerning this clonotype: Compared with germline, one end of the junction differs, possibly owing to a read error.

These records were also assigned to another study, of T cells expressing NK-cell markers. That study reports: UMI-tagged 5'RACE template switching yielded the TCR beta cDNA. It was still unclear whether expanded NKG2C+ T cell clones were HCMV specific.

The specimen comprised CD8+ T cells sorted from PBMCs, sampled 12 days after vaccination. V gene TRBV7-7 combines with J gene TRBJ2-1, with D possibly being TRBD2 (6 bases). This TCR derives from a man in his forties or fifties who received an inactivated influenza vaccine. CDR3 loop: CASSGGVYNEQFF. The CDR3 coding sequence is TGTGCTAGCAGCGGAGGGGTTTACAATGAGCAGTTCTTC.